The entry below gives a single T cell receptor (beta chain) sequence along with its context. The sample comes from a study of shared clonotypes between healthy human individuals. The method was immunoSEQ multiplex PCR; TCRdb's version includes in-frame clones alone and lacks a portion of them. The top ten hold roughly 0.13% of the sample, which has about 2,500,000 clones, approximately 94% seen once. With 6 bases removed from V and 5 bases from J, the gap between germline ends came to 16 bases. The CDR3 length is 14 residues. Germline lookup yields CDR1 MNHEY and CDR2 SVGAGI. Sequencing was carried out using naive CD4+ T cells sorted from blood. Stated subset: CD45RA+ positively selected. This TCR was recovered from a man aged 18 to 30 in good health. The gene calls are TRBV6-5 and TRBJ1-1; D remains unclear. CDR3 loop: CASSLAPSGTEAFF. The CDR3 bases are TGTGCCAGCAGCCTTGCCCCCTCGGGGACTGAAGCTTTCTTT.